Presented here are 6 T cell receptor beta chains from one specimen sequenced in a study of cytotoxic CD8 clonotypes in ibrutinib-treated CLL. Assay used: immunoSEQ multiplex PCR; TCRdb lists only in-frame clones, some missing. The repertoire holds approximately 300,000 clones, with around four fifths as singletons. The specimen was PBMCs, collected before ibrutinib treatment. The receptor source for this set is a human donor with chronic lymphocytic leukemia.

This sequence joins TRBV7-8 and TRBJ2-5, with D possibly called TRBD1 or TRBD2 (6 bases each). There are 14 residues in the CDR3. The V gene's germline CDR1 is SGHVS and CDR2 FQNEAQ. Trimming left V 3 bases short and J 2 bases short, with 10 bases between. CDR3 in DNA: TGTGCCAGCAGCTTTGGGGGGCGGCAAGAGACCCAGTACTTC. Its translation: CASSFGGRQETQYF.

CDR3 in DNA: TGTGCCAGCAGCCACCAGACTAGCGGCGAGCAGTTCTTC. Translated: CASSHQTSGEQFF. The V gene is TRBV14, the J gene TRBJ2-1; 9 bases match TRBD2. This CDR3 spans 13 amino acids. Looked up from germline, CDR1 is SGHDN and CDR2 is FVKESK. Losses at the gene ends were 3 bases for V and 10 bases for J; bases not matched to a gene: 4.

The sample holds a few counts of this clone. The chain joins TRBV5-4 to TRBJ1-2, with TRBD1 matching 7 bases. The CDR3 spans 16 residues. Germline-derived CDR1 and CDR2 are SGHNT and YYREEE (reference sequence). The junction had 17 bases not matched to a gene; V was cut back by 4 bases and J by 8 bases. CDR3 coding DNA: TGTGCCAGCAGCCCCCAGGGGTGGCAGGGGGTGGGAGGCTACACCTTC. It encodes CASSPQGWQGVGGYTF. Supplemented by reference TRBV5-4 and TRBJ1-2, the full variable domain reads ETGVTQSPTHLIKTRGQQVTLRCSSQSGHNTVSWYQQALGQGPQFIFQYYREEENGRGNFPPRFSGLQFPNYSSELNVNALELDDSALYLCASSPQGWQGVGGYTFGSGTRLTVV.

This chain connects TRBV6-1 to TRBJ2-7; 8 positions agree with TRBD1. CDR1 is MNHNS and CDR2 is SASEGT in the germline V gene. J was trimmed by 6 bases and V by 6 bases; bases with no gene match: 7. The CDR3 is 13 amino acids. The CDR3 protein is CASRPQGAGEQYF. The CDR3 DNA reads TGTGCCAGCAGACCCCAGGGGGCCGGCGAGCAGTACTTC.

The chain links TRBV5-4 to TRBJ2-1, with D perhaps matching TRBD1 (6 bases). Germline V CDR1 and CDR2: SGHNT, YYREEE (reference sequence). CDR3 length equals 14 residues. Between the trimmed V and J ends, which lost 0 bases and 6 bases, there was a span of 10 bases. CDR3 loop: CASSLGQEINEQFF. CDR3 coding DNA: TGTGCCAGCAGCTTGGGACAGGAGATCAATGAGCAGTTCTTC.

The V gene is TRBV4-1, the J gene TRBJ2-1, with TRBD2 matching 7 bases. Germline loops: CDR1 MGHRA, CDR2 YSYEKL. Trimming at V came to 0 bases and at J to 11 bases, leaving 10 bases not matched to a gene. This CDR3 is built from 15 residues. CDR3 coding DNA: TGCGCCAGCAGCCAAGATAACGCGGGAGTGAGGCAGCAGTTCTTC. Its protein is CASSQDNAGVRQQFF.